This T cell receptor beta chain came from a study of CD8 T cell repertoires and HIV-1 epitope variants. Produced via immunoSEQ multiplex PCR; TCRdb's table is partial and in-frame only. Among about 90,000 clones listed, 60% to 80% were seen once. V was clipped by 0 bases and J by 0 bases; unmatched bases: 1. The CDR3 extends over 16 amino acids. Looked up from germline, CDR1 is ENHRY and CDR2 is SYGVKD. The rearrangement uses TRBV10-3 and TRBJ2-2, with 7 bases fitting TRBD1. What was sequenced was uncultured baseline CD8+ T cells from peripheral blood mononuclear cells (PBMCs). The clonotype originates from a male donor with HIV. In DNA, the CDR3 is TGTGCCATCAGTGAGTCTCAGGGGGCGAACACCGGGGAGCTGTTTTTT. The encoded protein is CAISESQGANTGELFF.